A single sample is the source of the 9 T cell receptor beta chains below, sequenced in a study of T cells in Graves' hyperthyroidism and ophthalmopathy. Amplified TCR beta CDR3 regions came from RNA transcripts. An initial round of RT-PCR targeting the TCR CDR3 relied on the HTBI primer set. TCRdb re-called the multiplex PCR reads through MiXCR, storing one row per CDR3 protein. The sample lists fewer than 350,000 distinct CDR3 sequences, roughly 23% occurring once. The sequenced sample consisted of blood. Source of these receptors: a woman aged 50 to 60 with Graves' hyperthyroidism.

In this sample, this clonotype turned up a few times. The rearrangement joins TRBV30 to TRBJ2-2, with D perhaps matching TRBD1 or TRBD2 (5 bases each). CDR3 length equals 14 residues. V shed 5 bases and J shed 6 bases, with 16 bases lying between them. CDR1 is GTSNPN and CDR2 is SVGIG in the germline V gene (reference sequence). CDR3 in DNA: TGTGCCTGGGGCCAACTCCAGGGACCCGGGGAGCTGTTTTTT. It yields the protein CAWGQLQGPGELFF.

This clonotype was seen many times. The genes are TRBV20-1 and TRBJ2-7, with a weak D call TRBD2 (5 bases). CDR1 is DFQATT, CDR2 SNEGSKA, per germline (reference sequence). Trimming stripped 6 bases from V and 6 bases from J, with 18 bases between. The CDR3 is 13 amino acids. The DNA of the CDR3 is TGCAGTGCGACACTAGGTTCTCTAGCCGAGCAGTACTTC. Amino acid sequence: CSATLGSLAEQYF.

V and J are TRBV7-8 and TRBJ2-7; D is undetermined. V gave up 1 base and J gave up 3 bases, with 13 bases separating them. The germline V gene has CDR1 SGHVS and CDR2 FQNEAQ. The CDR3 is 15 amino acids. The CDR3 is CASSLVDRPLYEQYF. CDR3 bases: TGTGCCAGCAGCTTAGTAGACCGGCCACTCTACGAGCAGTACTTC.

The rearrangement links TRBV28 to TRBJ2-6; tentatively, D is TRBD1 (6 bases). The V end lost 4 bases, the J end lost 2 bases, and 15 bases lay between the germline ends. CDR3 length: 17 amino acids. Germline V gives CDR1 MDHEN, CDR2 SYDVKM. CDR3 amino acids: CASSSPRAGAGANVLTF. The CDR3 DNA is TGTGCCAGCAGTTCCCCAAGGGCAGGGGCTGGGGCCAACGTCCTGACTTTC.

This clonotype has more than one count but fewer than ten. The chain carries TRBV20-1 and TRBJ1-5; D gene uncertain. V was trimmed by 5 bases and J by 0 bases, leaving 14 bases between them. This CDR3 contains 15 residues. The germline gives CDR1 DFQATT, CDR2 SNEGSKA (reference sequence). CDR3 in amino acids: CSALDGSRSNQPQHF. In DNA, the CDR3 is TGCAGTGCTCTGGACGGTAGCCGTAGCAATCAGCCCCAGCATTTT.

This clonotype was seen ten or more times. The CDR3 loop reads CASSSGRVGQYF. The CDR3 DNA reads as TGTGCCAGCTCATCGGGACGAGTAGGGCAGTACTTC. The chain has TRBV18 and TRBJ2-7, with D tentatively TRBD1 or TRBD2 (5 bases each). The CDR3 consists of 12 residues. Germline assignment: CDR1 KGHSH and CDR2 LQKENI. With 5 bases removed from V and 9 bases from J, the gap between germline ends came to 14 bases.

This clonotype was observed many times. This chain links TRBV12-3 or TRBV12-4 with TRBJ2-2; no firm D call. The CDR3 has 13 amino acids. V lost 7 bases and J 4 bases, leaving 10 bases between the germline ends. CDR3 region: CASTPRFTGELFF. The CDR3 DNA reads as TGTGCCAGCACCCCCCGCTTCACCGGGGAGCTGTTTTTT.

This clonotype was found many times. The rearrangement links TRBV20-1 to TRBJ1-5, with D possibly matching TRBD1 (5 bases). V lost 3 bases to trimming and J lost 3 bases, with 18 bases between them. Germline assignment: CDR1 DFQATT and CDR2 SNEGSKA (reference sequence). This CDR3 contains 16 residues. In nucleotides, the CDR3 is TGCAGTGCTAGCCGCGGGGCCGTAGGGGCCAATCAGCCCCAGCATTTT. Translating gives CSASRGAVGANQPQHF.

There are many counts of this clonotype. The rearrangement links TRBV6-1 to TRBJ2-4; 8 positions agree with TRBD2. Germline V lookup: CDR1 MNHNS, CDR2 SASEGT. This CDR3 has 15 amino acids. Trimming removed 5 bases from V and 3 bases from J; junction bases left unmatched: 6. This CDR3 is CASSSRGGFKNIQYF. DNA for the CDR3: TGTGCCAGCAGTTCTCGCGGGGGGTTCAAAAACATTCAGTACTTC.